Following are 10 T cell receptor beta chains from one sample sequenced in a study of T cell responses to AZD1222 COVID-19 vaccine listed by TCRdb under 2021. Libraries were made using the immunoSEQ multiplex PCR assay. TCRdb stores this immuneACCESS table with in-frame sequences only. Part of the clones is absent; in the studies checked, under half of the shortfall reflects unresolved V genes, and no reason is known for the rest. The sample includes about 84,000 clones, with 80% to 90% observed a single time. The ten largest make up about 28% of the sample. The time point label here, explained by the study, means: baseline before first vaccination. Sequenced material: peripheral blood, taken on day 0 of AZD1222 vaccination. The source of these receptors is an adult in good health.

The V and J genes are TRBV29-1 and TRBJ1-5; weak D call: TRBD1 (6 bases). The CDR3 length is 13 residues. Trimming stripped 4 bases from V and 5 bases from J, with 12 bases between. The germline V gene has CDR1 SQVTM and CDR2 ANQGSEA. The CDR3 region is CSVARGTDQPQHF. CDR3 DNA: TGCAGCGTTGCTAGGGGGACGGATCAGCCCCAGCATTTT.

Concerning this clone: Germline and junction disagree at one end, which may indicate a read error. The CDR3 loop reads CASSKGTVYEQYF. CDR3 bases: TGTGCTAGCAGCAAAGGGACAGTTTACGAGCAGTACTTC. The chain employs TRBV7-7 and TRBJ2-7; 7 bases are shared with TRBD1. Germline assignment: CDR1 SSHAT and CDR2 FNYEAQ (reference sequence). This CDR3 spans 13 amino acids.

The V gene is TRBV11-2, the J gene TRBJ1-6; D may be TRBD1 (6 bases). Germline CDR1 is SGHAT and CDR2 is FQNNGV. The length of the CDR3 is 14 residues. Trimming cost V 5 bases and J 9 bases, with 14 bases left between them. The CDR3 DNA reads TGTGCCAGCAGCGCAGCAGGGGAAGTTTCACCCCTCCACTTT. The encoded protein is CASSAAGEVSPLHF.

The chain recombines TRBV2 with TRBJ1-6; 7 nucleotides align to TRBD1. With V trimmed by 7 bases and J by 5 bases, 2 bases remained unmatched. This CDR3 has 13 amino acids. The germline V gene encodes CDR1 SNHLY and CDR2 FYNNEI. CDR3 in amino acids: CASTGTDNSPLHF. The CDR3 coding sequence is TGTGCCAGCACCGGGACAGATAATTCACCCCTCCACTTT.

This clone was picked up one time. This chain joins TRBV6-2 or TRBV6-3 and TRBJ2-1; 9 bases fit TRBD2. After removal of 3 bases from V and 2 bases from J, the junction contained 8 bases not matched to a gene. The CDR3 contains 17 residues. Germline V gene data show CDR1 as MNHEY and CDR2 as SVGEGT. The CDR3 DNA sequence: TGTGCCAGCAGTTATAGTGCTAGCGGGACTCCCTACAATGAGCAGTTCTTC. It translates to CASSYSASGTPYNEQFF.

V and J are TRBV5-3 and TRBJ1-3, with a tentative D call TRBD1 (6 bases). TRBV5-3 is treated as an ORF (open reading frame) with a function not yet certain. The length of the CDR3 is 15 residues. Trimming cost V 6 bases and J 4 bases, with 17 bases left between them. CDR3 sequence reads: CARTGWGRWGNTIYF. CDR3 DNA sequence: TGTGCCAGAACCGGATGGGGGCGGTGGGGAAACACCATATATTTT.

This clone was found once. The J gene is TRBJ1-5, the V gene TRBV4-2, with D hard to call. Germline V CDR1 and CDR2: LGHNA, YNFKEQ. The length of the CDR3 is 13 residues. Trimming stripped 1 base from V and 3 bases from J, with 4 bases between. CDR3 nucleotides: TGTGCCAGCAGCCAAGGACTCAATCAGCCCCAGCATTTT. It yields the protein CASSQGLNQPQHF.

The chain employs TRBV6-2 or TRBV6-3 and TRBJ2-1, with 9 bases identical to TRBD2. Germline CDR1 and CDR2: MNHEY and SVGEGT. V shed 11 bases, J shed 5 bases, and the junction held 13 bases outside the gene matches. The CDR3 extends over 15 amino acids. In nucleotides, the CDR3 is TGTGCCCGCGGTTTCCGGGGCGGGGGGGACAATGAGCAGTTCTTC. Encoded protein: CARGFRGGGDNEQFF.

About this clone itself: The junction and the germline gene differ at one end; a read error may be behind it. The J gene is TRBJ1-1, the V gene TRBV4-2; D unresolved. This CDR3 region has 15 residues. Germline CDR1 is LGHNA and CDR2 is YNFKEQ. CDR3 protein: CASRQAGRGNTEAFF. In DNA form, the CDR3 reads TGTGCCAGCAGACAAGCGGGCCGAGGGAACACTGAAGCTTTCTTT.

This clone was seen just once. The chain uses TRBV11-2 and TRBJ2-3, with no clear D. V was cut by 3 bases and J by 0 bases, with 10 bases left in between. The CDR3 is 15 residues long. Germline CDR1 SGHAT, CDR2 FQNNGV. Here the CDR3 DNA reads TGTGCCAGCAGCTTGATCGTCTCTAGCACAGATACGCAGTATTTT. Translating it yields CASSLIVSSTDTQYF.